This T cell receptor beta chain was sequenced in a study of beta chain features in type 1 diabetes. About the research overall: Patients shared similar age, gender and cell yields with healthy donors.

The V gene lost 2 bases and the J gene lost 9 bases, with 14 bases spanning the gap. CDR1 and CDR2 from the germline V gene are MDHEN and SYDVKM. This CDR3 has 14 residues. Points from the study as a whole: A moderate, significant TCRB CDR3 shortening appeared in type 1 diabetes across four CD4+ subsets.

Blood was drawn once from each donor into heparinised tubes. The draws averaged around 110 mL. This clone appeared a single time. The antigen remains undetermined. Expressed TCRB transcripts were sequenced after all isolated RNA was converted to cDNA. TCRdb keeps only in-frame clones here, not all; method: immunoSEQ multiplex PCR. This sample yields 640,000 or so clones, of which over 12% are seen a single time; 0.035% to 0.04% belongs to the top ten. Sequencing was done on a sample of naive CD4+ T cells from blood. The TCR sequence derives from a man aged 18 to 35 with type 1 diabetes. The V call is TRBV28, the J call TRBJ2-4; D assignment may be TRBD1 or TRBD2 (6 bases each). CDR3 region: CASSLEGGALIQYF. CDR3 nucleotides: TGTGCCAGCAGTTTAGAGGGGGGTGCCCTCATTCAGTACTTC. Full variable domain (missing parts from reference TRBV28 and TRBJ2-4): DVKVTQSSRYLVKRTGEKVFLECVQDMDHENMFWYRQDPGLGLRLIYFSYDVKMKEKGDIPEGYSVSREKKERFSLILESASTNQTSMYLCASSLEGGALIQYFGAGTRLSVL.